This TCR beta chain was obtained from a study of blood T cell repertoires in COVID-19. Germline CDR1 and CDR2: SGHVS and FQNEAQ. This CDR3 has 14 amino acids. V lost 4 bases, J lost 4 bases, and 13 bases lay in between. Only in-frame clones appear in the TCRdb table, and some are missing; sequencing was by immunoSEQ multiplex PCR. Of about 63,000 clones listed, more than 85% are singletons. The TCR comes from a man aged 50 to 59 with active COVID-19. V gene TRBV7-8 combines with J gene TRBJ1-1; D call uncertain. What was sequenced was peripheral blood. CDR3 region: CASSSYLRGTEAFF. Written as DNA, the CDR3 is TGTGCCAGCAGCTCCTACCTTAGAGGCACTGAAGCTTTCTTT.